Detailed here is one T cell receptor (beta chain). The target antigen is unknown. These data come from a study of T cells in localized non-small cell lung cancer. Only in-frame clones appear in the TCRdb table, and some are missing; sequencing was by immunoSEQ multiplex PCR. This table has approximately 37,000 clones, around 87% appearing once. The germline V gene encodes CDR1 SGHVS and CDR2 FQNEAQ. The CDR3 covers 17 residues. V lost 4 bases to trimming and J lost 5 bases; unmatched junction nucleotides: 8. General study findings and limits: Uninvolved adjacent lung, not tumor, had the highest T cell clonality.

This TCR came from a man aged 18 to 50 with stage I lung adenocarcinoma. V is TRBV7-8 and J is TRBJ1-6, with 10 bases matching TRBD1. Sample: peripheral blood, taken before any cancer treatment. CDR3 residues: CASSSETGGLDNSPLHF. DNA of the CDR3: TGTGCCAGCAGCTCCGAGACAGGGGGCCTCGATAATTCACCCCTCCACTTT.